This TCR beta chain was found in a study of CD8+CD57+ T cells in acquired aplastic anemia. Across the study: Mean DNA quantity obtained from sorted CD4+ and CD8+ cells was about 3 ug. The study, taken as a whole, reports: In common between the patients and the controls were more than 25 CD8+ CDR3 sequences.

Patients picked for sequencing had shown CD8+CD57+ cell expansion detected by flow cytometry. Details on this clonotype: Its antigen is unidentified.

V lost 0 bases to trimming and J lost 5 bases; unmatched junction nucleotides: 6. The length of the CDR3 is 15 residues. The germline CDR1 and CDR2 sequences are SNHLY and FYNNEI. Genomic DNA served as template for TCR beta VDJ and CDR3 profiling. Each CDR3 protein gets one entry after TCRdb re-called the reads with MiXCR. The profile shows fewer than 200,000 distinct CDR3 sequences, under 55% of them singletons. The specimen sequenced was sorted CD4+, CD8+, or CD8+CD57+ T cells (not recorded which) from PBMCs. This TCR was recovered from a human donor with aplastic anemia. J is TRBJ2-7 and V is TRBV2; 8 bases agree with TRBD2. As DNA, the CDR3 is TGTGCCAGCAGTGAAGCGGTCGGGAGGGAGGACGAGCAGTACTTC. This sequence encodes CASSEAVGREDEQYF.